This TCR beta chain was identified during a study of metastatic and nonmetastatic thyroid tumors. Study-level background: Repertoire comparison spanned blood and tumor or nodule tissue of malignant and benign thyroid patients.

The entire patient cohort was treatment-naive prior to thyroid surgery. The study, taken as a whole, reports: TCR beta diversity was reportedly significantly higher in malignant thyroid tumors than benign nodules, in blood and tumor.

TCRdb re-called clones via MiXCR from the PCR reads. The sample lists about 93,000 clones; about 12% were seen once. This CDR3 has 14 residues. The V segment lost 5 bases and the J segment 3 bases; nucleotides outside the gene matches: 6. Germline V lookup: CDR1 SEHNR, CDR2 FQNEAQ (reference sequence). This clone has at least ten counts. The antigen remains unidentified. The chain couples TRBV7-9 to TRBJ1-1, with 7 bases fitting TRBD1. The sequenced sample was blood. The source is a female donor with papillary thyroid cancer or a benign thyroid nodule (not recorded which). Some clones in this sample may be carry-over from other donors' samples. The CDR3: CASSAQGSHTEAFF. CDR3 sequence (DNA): TGTGCCAGCAGCGCACAGGGGAGTCACACTGAAGCTTTCTTT. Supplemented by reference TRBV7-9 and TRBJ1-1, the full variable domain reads DTGVSQNPRHKITKRGQNVTFRCDPISEHNRLYWYRQTLGQGPEFLTYFQNEAQLEKSRLLSDRFSAERPKGSFSTLEIQRTEQGDSAMYLCASSAQGSHTEAFFGQGTRLTVV.